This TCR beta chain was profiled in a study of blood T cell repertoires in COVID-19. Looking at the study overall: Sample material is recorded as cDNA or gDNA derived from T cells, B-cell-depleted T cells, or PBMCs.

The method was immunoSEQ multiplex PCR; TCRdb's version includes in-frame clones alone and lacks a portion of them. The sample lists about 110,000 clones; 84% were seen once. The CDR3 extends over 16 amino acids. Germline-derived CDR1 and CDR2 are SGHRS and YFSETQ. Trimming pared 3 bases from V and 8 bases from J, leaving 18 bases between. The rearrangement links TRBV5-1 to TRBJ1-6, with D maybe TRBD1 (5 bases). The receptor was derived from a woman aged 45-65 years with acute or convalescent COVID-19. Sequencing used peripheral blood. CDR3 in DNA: TGCGCCAGCAGCTGGGGTCAGGGAGGTTACGATTCACCCCTCCACTTT. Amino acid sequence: CASSWGQGGYDSPLHF.